What follows describes a single T cell receptor (beta chain). Antigen specificity is unknown. The sample is drawn from a study of shared clonotypes between healthy human individuals. Study-level results: Sampling was confined to blood; repertoires within tissues likely differ. Although depth was large, rarefaction showed that sequencing of the sorted subsets was incomplete. Clonotypes shared by all four donors outscored non-shared clonotypes in generation probability.

CDR1 is KGHSH and CDR2 is LQKENI in the germline V gene. The CDR3 is made up of 14 amino acids. V lost 2 bases and J lost 8; bases outside the gene matches: 6. Clones were read by immunoSEQ multiplex PCR, and TCRdb kept only the in-frame ones, dropping some. The sample carries a few million clones, approximately 90% recorded once. This receptor was obtained from a man aged 18-30 years in good health. The V gene is TRBV18, the J gene TRBJ1-5; TRBD1 matches 7 bases. The material sequenced was naive CD4+ T cells sorted from blood. Subset here: CD45RA+ positively selected. The chain's CDR3 is CASSPRQGTEPQHF. The CDR3 DNA reads as TGTGCCAGCTCACCAAGACAGGGAACGGAGCCCCAGCATTTT. Full variable domain (rest looked up from reference TRBV18 and TRBJ1-5): NAGVMQNPRHLVRRRGQEARLRCSPMKGHSHVYWYRQLPEEGLKFMVYLQKENIIDESGMPKERFSAEFPKEGPSILRIQQVVRGDSAAYFCASSPRQGTEPQHFGDGTRLSIL.